The 14 T cell receptor beta chains below were found in one sample sequenced in a study of monozygotic twins with inflammatory bowel disease (dated by TCRdb to about 2019). Receptor libraries were prepared by 5' RACE. Sequencing was carried out with an Illumina HiSeq 2500. The reads, reprocessed by TCRdb, yield one row per CDR3 protein sequence and no DNA. This sample's table lists over 350,000 distinct CDR3 sequences. The ten largest clones capture just over 2.5% of the sample. The specimen was blood. These receptors came from a human donor with ulcerative colitis or Crohn's disease, or a healthy co-twin of an affected twin (not recorded which).

The chain links TRBV4-1 to TRBJ2-1; TCRdb's D call, TRBD1, is unchecked because there is no DNA. Looked up from germline, CDR1 is MGHRA and CDR2 is YSYEKL. The CDR3 has 16 residues. CDR3 amino acids: CASSQVRDLSYNEQFF.

The chain links TRBV20-1 to TRBJ1-2; TCRdb's assignment of TRBD1 cannot be checked, as there is no DNA. Germline V CDR1 and CDR2: DFQATT, SNEGSKA (reference sequence). The CDR3 length is 13 residues. The CDR3 spells CSATRDGNYGYTF.

The genes are TRBV2 and TRBJ2-1; TCRdb outputs TRBD2, but without DNA this stays unchecked. The germline CDR1 and CDR2 sequences are SNHLY and FYNNEI. This CDR3 has 11 residues. The CDR3: CASSFSGGVFF.

The V and J genes are TRBV7-9 and TRBJ2-1. Germline assignment: CDR1 SEHNR and CDR2 FQNEAQ (reference sequence). The CDR3 extends over 15 amino acids. Here the CDR3 reads CASSLWGGSYNEQFF.

The chain joins TRBV6-2 or TRBV6-3 to TRBJ1-5; absent DNA, TCRdb's TRBD1 call cannot be checked. The CDR3 has 15 amino acids. The germline V gene encodes CDR1 MNHEY and CDR2 SVGEGT. The CDR3 reads CASSIGQGAVQPQHF.

The V gene is TRBV25-1, the J gene TRBJ1-5; TCRdb returns TRBD1, unconfirmable since there is no DNA. The CDR3 is 14 amino acids. The germline V gene encodes CDR1 MGHDK and CDR2 SYGVNS. The chain's CDR3 is CASSEYRVNQPQHF.

V is TRBV4-3 and J is TRBJ2-1; TCRdb's assignment of TRBD1 cannot be checked, as there is no DNA. The CDR3 runs to 15 residues. Germline values: CDR1 LGHNA, CDR2 YSLEER. This CDR3 reads CASSLGQGVGNEQFF.

The chain recombines TRBV12-3 or TRBV12-4 with TRBJ2-1; the TCRdb D gene call, TRBD1, has no DNA to confirm it. This CDR3 is 15 amino acids long. CDR3 protein: CASRPGQAKNNEQFF.

The chain joins TRBV16 to TRBJ2-2; TCRdb's assignment of TRBD2 cannot be checked, as there is no DNA. Germline V CDR1 and CDR2: KGHSY, FQNENV. The CDR3 is 16 residues long. CDR3 sequence reads: CASSQFSPSNTGELFF.

The rearrangement joins TRBV6-6 to TRBJ2-3. Germline V gene data show CDR1 as MNHNY and CDR2 as SVGAGI (reference sequence). The CDR3 covers 12 residues. CDR3: CASSPSFDTQYF.

The chain carries TRBV18 and TRBJ2-1; no DNA is available, so the TRBD1 call from TCRdb remains unchecked. The germline V gene encodes CDR1 KGHSH and CDR2 LQKENI. This CDR3 is 15 amino acids long. CDR3 sequence reads: CASSDTGTLYNEQFF.

The V call is TRBV2, the J call TRBJ1-1; no DNA is available, so the TRBD1 call from TCRdb remains unchecked. Germline V CDR1 and CDR2: SNHLY, FYNNEI. The CDR3 consists of 13 residues. The CDR3 loop reads CAGKQGINTEAFF.

The chain recombines TRBV5-6 with TRBJ1-3; no DNA is available, so the TRBD1 call from TCRdb remains unchecked. From germline, CDR1 is SGHDT and CDR2 YYEEEE. The CDR3 covers 16 residues. The CDR3 loop is CASSYLSGTAGNTIYF.

The chain has TRBV4-1 and TRBJ2-2. Germline CDR1 MGHRA, CDR2 YSYEKL. The CDR3 has 15 residues. The CDR3 is CASSQEQSNTGELFF.